This T cell receptor (beta chain) derives from a study of T cell responses to AZD1222 COVID-19 vaccine (dated by TCRdb to the early 2020s). About the investigation overall: A total of around 240 trial participants underwent TCR sequencing, of whom 200 to 220 had received two doses of AZD1222 and 26 had received two doses of the MenACWY control vaccine. Trial participants were enrolled by age into subgroups of 18-55, 56-69 and 70-plus years, and roughly 150, 30 and 60 TCR-sequenced participants, respectively, were included in these subgroups. Overall study outcomes, separate from this receptor: Conclusions about previously exposed vaccinees were limited because only a handful of AZD1222 recipients were SARS-CoV-2 seropositive at baseline. In the small 56-69-year group, the increase in depth fell short of significance, most likely because of low power. Because no day 14 peak-response samples were available, repertoires were characterized only after the peak T cell response. A significant rise in spike-specific TCR breadth and depth was observed after two AZD1222 doses relative to day 0 and relative to MenACWY recipients. Participants were mostly white British and included more females than males, and it was suggested by the authors that clonal diversity may have been underestimated. Reportedly, almost half of the unique spike-specific TCRs recognized epitopes lying outside the regions that are mutated in the B.1.351 and B.1.1.7 variants. CD4 TCRs associated with the vaccine covered the entire spike protein, and the dominant responses were in regions 160-218 and 743-854.

V lost 0 bases and J lost 0 bases; the stretch between them is 10 bases long. Sequences SGHNT (CDR1) and YYREEE (CDR2) are obtained from the germline V gene (reference sequence). CDR3 length: 17 amino acids, cysteine to phenylalanine. Only CDR3 DNA remains: 51 bases, in frame from the first base. A word on this clone: This receptor's antigen is unknown. Per-base quality was not reported, and no clone a single base away is much larger than it.

The CDR3 regions of human TCRbeta chains were subjected to immunosequencing. The published analysis was carried out like this. TCRs in the repertoires were compared against a reference library of SARS-CoV-2-specific TCRs that had been generated with the MIRA antigen-specificity platform. Breadth meant the fraction of unique TCRs that were SARS-CoV-2-associated, whereas depth meant the fraction of total T cells that were SARS-CoV-2-associated. Using the MIRA data, each spike-specific TCR was assigned both to the spike region to which the TCR was reactive and to a CD4 or CD8 class. Log10-transformed breadth and depth values were compared by one-way ANOVA with Sidak's multiple comparisons tests. TCRdb carries this immuneACCESS record with in-frame sequences only. Its versions omit some clonotypes, under half of them owing to an unresolved V gene in the studies checked, with the rest unexplained. That table supplies the V and J calls and clone size; D and trimming were determined from the DNA. This sample holds roughly 190,000 clones; just over 90% were observed only once. Around 3.6% of the sample rests with the top ten.

The sample's time point label, decoded: about 28 days (+/-7) after the second vaccine dose. AZD1222 recipients given second doses at about 4 weeks or at about 12 weeks were pooled, since spike-specific TCR depth and breadth were not found to differ between the two schedules. Samples from vaccinated people were obtained from the UK trials COV001 and COV002, which included a single-blind randomized controlled phase 2/3 trial of AZD1222 (ChAdOx1 nCoV-19) in healthy adults. For TCRbeta chain sequencing, PBMC samples were collected from trial participants at day 0 and at day 28 after the second dose. The clonotype originates from an adult who received the AZD1222 COVID-19 vaccine. The rearranged segments are TRBV5-4 and TRBJ2-6, with an unclear D gene assignment. The source material was peripheral blood, sampled 28 days after the second AZD1222 dose. The DNA sequence follows: TGTGCCAGCAGCTTGGAGCCTACACGCTCTGGGGCCAACGTCCTGACTTTC. Translated, it gives CASSLEPTRSGANVLTF.